A single sample gave rise to the 27 T cell receptor beta chains below, sequenced in a study of blood T cell repertoires in COVID-19. Sequencing used immunoSEQ multiplex PCR; TCRdb keeps in-frame clones, though not all of them. Among about 310,000 clones listed, under 90% were seen once. Source material: PBMCs or T cells enriched from blood (not recorded which). The receptor source for this set is a woman in her 30s who had recovered from COVID-19.

This clone was recorded only once. This chain uses TRBV10-3 with TRBJ2-3; weak D call: TRBD2 (6 bases). This CDR3 has 16 amino acids. V was clipped by 6 bases and J by 4 bases, with 20 bases between them. Germline values: CDR1 ENHRY, CDR2 SYGVKD. The CDR3 bases are TGTGCCATCAGGACCGGTGTTAGCGGAAGAGCAGATACGCAGTATTTT. Translation: CAIRTGVSGRADTQYF.

This clone was counted only a few times. The chain joins TRBV29-1 to TRBJ2-5; TRBD2 agrees at 8 bases. V was clipped by 7 bases and J by 0 bases; unmatched bases: 7. The germline gives CDR1 SQVTM, CDR2 ANQGSEA. CDR3 length: 14 residues. The CDR3 is CSGSGASHQETQYF. As DNA, the CDR3 is TGCAGCGGTAGCGGGGCAAGCCACCAAGAGACCCAGTACTTC.

This clone has just one count. J is TRBJ1-1 and V is TRBV25-1; D remains unclear. Trimming took off 7 bases at V and 3 bases at J, with 9 bases between the two ends. From germline, CDR1 is MGHDK and CDR2 SYGVNS. The CDR3 has 12 residues. As DNA, the CDR3 is TGTGCCAGCAAGCTAGCGGACACTGAAGCTTTCTTT. This gives the protein CASKLADTEAFF.

The chain has TRBV19 and TRBJ2-1, with 14 bases identical to TRBD2. V was pared by 8 bases and J by 5 bases, with 11 bases of the junction left unmatched. From germline, CDR1 is LNHDA and CDR2 SQIVND (reference sequence). CDR3 size: 17 residues. The CDR3 DNA reads as TGTGCCAGTCAAGGGACTAGCGGGAGCATAGCAGACAATGAGCAGTTCTTC. Its protein product is CASQGTSGSIADNEQFF.

The chain is built from TRBV5-4 and TRBJ1-2, with D perhaps TRBD1 (6 bases). V was pared by 5 bases and J by 8 bases, with 16 bases between. Germline assignment: CDR1 SGHNT and CDR2 YYREEE (reference sequence). This CDR3 is 13 amino acids long. CDR3 bases: TGTGCCAGCAGGGGGGGGGCCACTCTCGGCTACACCTTC. Its translation: CASRGGATLGYTF.

The V and J genes are TRBV28 and TRBJ2-3; maybe TRBD2 (6 bases). Germline assignment: CDR1 MDHEN and CDR2 SYDVKM. Trimming cost V 6 bases and J 1 base, with 17 bases left between them. The CDR3 is 16 residues long. Written as DNA, the CDR3 is TGTGCCAGCAGATCTAGGGACTTCTACCGCACAGATACGCAGTATTTT. Its translation: CASRSRDFYRTDTQYF.

The chain has TRBV27 and TRBJ2-2, with D possibly being TRBD2 (5 bases). Between the trimmed V and J ends, which lost 5 bases and 6 bases, there was a span of 10 bases. The germline V gene has CDR1 MNHEY and CDR2 SMNVEV (reference sequence). The CDR3 covers 13 residues. Written as DNA, the CDR3 is TGTGCCAGCAGTCGTTTGGAGGCCGGGGAGCTGTTTTTT. Its translation is CASSRLEAGELFF.

This sequence joins TRBV27 and TRBJ2-7; a weak D match, TRBD1 (6 bases). From germline, CDR1 is MNHEY and CDR2 SMNVEV (reference sequence). The CDR3 spans 15 residues. V was pared by 2 bases and J by 2 bases, with 13 bases between. This CDR3 reads CASSLQGQNTYEQYF. Written as DNA, the CDR3 is TGTGCCAGCAGTTTACAGGGACAAAACACCTACGAGCAGTACTTC.

In this sample, this clone turned up once. V usage is TRBV18 and J usage is TRBJ2-7; D possibly corresponds to TRBD2 (6 bases). Trimming shortened V by 2 bases and J by 0 bases, and 14 bases separated the two germline ends. The germline V gene has CDR1 KGHSH and CDR2 LQKENI. This CDR3 contains 16 residues. CDR3 protein: CASSPIPGLSSYEQYF. The CDR3 nucleotides are TGTGCCAGCTCACCAATCCCAGGACTAAGCTCCTACGAGCAGTACTTC.

V is TRBV19 and J is TRBJ2-7; no definite D call. Trimming took 3 bases from V and 0 from J, leaving 9 bases between them. Germline CDR1 is LNHDA and CDR2 is SQIVND (reference sequence). The length of the CDR3 is 14 residues. CDR3 bases: TGTGCCAGTAGTATTGCGCGGAACTCCTACGAGCAGTACTTC. Its translation is CASSIARNSYEQYF. The full variable domain, in which reference TRBV19 and TRBJ2-7 provide the parts outside the CDR3, is DGGITQSPKYLFRKEGQNVTLSCEQNLNHDAMYWYRQDPGQGLRLIYYSQIVNDFQKGDIAEGYSVSREKKESFPLTVTSAQKNPTAFYLCASSIARNSYEQYFGPGTRLTVT.

This sequence joins TRBV6-5 and TRBJ1-5; D may be TRBD1 (6 bases). The CDR3 is made up of 14 amino acids. Germline CDR1 and CDR2: MNHEY and SVGAGI. V was cut by 2 bases and J by 5 bases, with 10 bases left in between. The CDR3 sequence is CASSYAGAHQPQHF. The CDR3 bases are TGTGCCAGCAGTTACGCAGGGGCCCATCAGCCCCAGCATTTT.

V usage is TRBV5-4 and J usage is TRBJ1-2, with TRBD1 as a possible D gene (6 bases). CDR1 and CDR2 from the germline V gene are SGHNT and YYREEE (reference sequence). This CDR3 contains 14 residues. V was trimmed by 2 bases and J by 7 bases, leaving 15 bases between them. The CDR3 sequence is CASSFAGVEVGYTF. CDR3 coding DNA: TGTGCCAGCAGCTTCGCAGGGGTCGAAGTTGGCTACACCTTC.

V gene TRBV5-1 combines with J gene TRBJ1-6; a possible D gene is TRBD1 (5 bases). This CDR3 region has 16 residues. The V end lost 4 bases, the J end lost 7 bases, and 18 bases lay between the germline ends. The germline V gene has CDR1 SGHRS and CDR2 YFSETQ. The CDR3 sequence is CASSLRTNLGNSPLHF. In DNA form, the CDR3 reads TGCGCCAGCAGCCTCCGGACAAACCTGGGCAATTCACCCCTCCACTTT.

The rearrangement uses TRBV19 and TRBJ2-7, with a possible D match to TRBD2 (5 bases). The V gene lost 4 bases and the J gene lost 2 bases, with 9 bases spanning the gap. The germline gives CDR1 LNHDA, CDR2 SQIVND (reference sequence). The CDR3 spans 13 residues. The CDR3 loop is CASSSEGTYEQYF. The CDR3 nucleotides are TGTGCCAGTAGTAGCGAGGGAACCTACGAGCAGTACTTC.

In its sample, this clone was seen a few times. This chain connects TRBV5-8 to TRBJ1-5; no reliable D call. The CDR3 runs 13 residues. The germline V gene encodes CDR1 SGHTS and CDR2 YDEGEE. Trimming pared 3 bases from V and 6 bases from J, leaving 10 bases between. CDR3 sequence: CASSSDGGQPQHF. DNA of the CDR3: TGTGCCAGCAGCTCCGACGGCGGTCAGCCCCAGCATTTT.

V is TRBV6-4 and J is TRBJ1-5; no reliable D call. The V and J ends lost 8 bases and 0 bases respectively, with 20 bases between them. Germline V lookup: CDR1 MRHNA, CDR2 SNTAGT. The CDR3 covers 17 residues. CDR3 protein: CASQVREGPNSNQPQHF. For the CDR3, the DNA is TGTGCCAGCCAAGTTCGGGAGGGCCCTAATAGCAATCAGCCCCAGCATTTT.

This chain connects TRBV19 to TRBJ2-7; 9 bases agree with TRBD1. Looked up from germline, CDR1 is LNHDA and CDR2 is SQIVND (reference sequence). The CDR3 totals 13 residues. The V and J ends lost 6 bases and 4 bases, in that order; junction bases with no gene match: 4. CDR3 DNA sequence: TGTGCCAGTAGAGACAGGGGGGCATACGAGCAGTACTTC. Encoded protein: CASRDRGAYEQYF.

CDR3 sequence (DNA): TGCAGTGCCCGGGAGGGTGGCTACACCTTC. Amino acids: CSAREGGYTF. The chain couples TRBV20-1 to TRBJ1-2; D not resolved. Trimming pared 6 bases from V and 7 bases from J, leaving 9 bases between. This CDR3 contains 10 residues. Germline CDR1 and CDR2: DFQATT and SNEGSKA (reference sequence).

The chain uses TRBV2 and TRBJ2-7, with 10 bases fitting TRBD2. The CDR3 loop spans 16 amino acids. Germline CDR1 reads SNHLY; CDR2 reads FYNNEI. After removal of 2 bases from V and 2 bases from J, the junction contained 6 bases not matched to a gene. In DNA form, the CDR3 reads TGTGCCAGCAGTGAAATGCGAGCGGGAGGGCCCTACGAGCAGTACTTC. Translating gives CASSEMRAGGPYEQYF.

The chain employs TRBV11-2 and TRBJ2-2; 8 bases match TRBD1. The germline V gene has CDR1 SGHAT and CDR2 FQNNGV. The length of the CDR3 is 15 residues. J lost 8 bases, V lost 5 bases, and 10 bases had no gene match. CDR3 nucleotides: TGTGCCAGCAGCAGCCAATGGCAGGGGGCAGGGGAGCTGTTTTTT. Amino acid sequence: CASSSQWQGAGELFF.

V usage is TRBV9 and J usage is TRBJ2-1, with a tentative D call TRBD2 (6 bases). The CDR3 covers 16 residues. The germline V and J ends were trimmed by 1 base and 5 bases, with 16 bases remaining between them. The germline gives CDR1 SGDLS, CDR2 YYNGEE. CDR3 in DNA: TGTGCCAGCAGCGTATGGGACCGGGACTTTAACAATGAGCAGTTCTTC. As protein: CASSVWDRDFNNEQFF. The variable domain in full, with the rest retrieved from reference TRBV9 and TRBJ2-1, is DSGVTQTPKHLITATGQRVTLRCSPRSGDLSVYWYQQSLDQGLQFLIQYYNGEERAKGNILERFSAQQFPDLHSELNLSSLELGDSALYFCASSVWDRDFNNEQFFGPGTRLTVL.

CDR3 DNA sequence: TGTGCCAGCAATCAGGGGGCCCGATACAATGAGCAGTTCTTC. Amino acids: CASNQGARYNEQFF. The V gene is TRBV19, the J gene TRBJ2-1, with 8 bases aligning to TRBD1. Germline lookup yields CDR1 LNHDA and CDR2 SQIVND (reference sequence). V dropped 9 bases and J dropped 4; count of bases not matched to a gene: 8. CDR3 size: 14 residues.

This rearrangement joins TRBV4-2 to TRBJ2-3, with TRBD1 matching over 9 bases. Germline V gene data show CDR1 as LGHNA and CDR2 as YNFKEQ. The CDR3 is 17 residues long. Trimming cost V 5 bases and J 0 bases; bases outside gene matches: 9. CDR3 nucleotide sequence: TGTGCCAGCAGCGCCCATAGGACAGGGGTGAGCACAGATACGCAGTATTTT. It specifies CASSAHRTGVSTDTQYF.

The J gene is TRBJ2-3, the V gene TRBV4-2; 14 bases agree with TRBD2. The CDR3 is 18 residues long. The junction had 9 bases not matched to a gene; V was cut back by 3 bases and J by 4 bases. Germline CDR1 LGHNA, CDR2 YNFKEQ. This chain's CDR3 is CASSHPGTSGSRADTQYF. The CDR3 DNA reads TGTGCCAGCAGCCATCCCGGGACTAGCGGGAGTAGGGCAGATACGCAGTATTTT.

The chain employs TRBV18 and TRBJ2-5; 14 bases align to TRBD2. This CDR3 has 17 amino acids. Germline V lookup: CDR1 KGHSH, CDR2 LQKENI. Unmatched junction bases numbered 3, after V lost 2 bases and J lost 1 base. In DNA form, the CDR3 reads TGTGCCAGCTCACCAGGACTAGCGGGAGGTCTCCAAGAGACCCAGTACTTC. Its protein product is CASSPGLAGGLQETQYF.

CDR3 in amino acids: CASSLQGTGLFF. DNA for the CDR3: TGTGCCAGCAGTTTACAGGGGACGGGGCTGTTTTTT. This chain links TRBV6-5 with TRBJ2-2, with 7 bases that match TRBD1. Trimming took 4 bases from V and 13 from J; bases not matched to a gene: 6. The length of the CDR3 is 12 residues. Per the germline V gene, CDR1 is MNHEY and CDR2 is SVGAGI.

The genes are TRBV6-4 and TRBJ2-3; TRBD2 matches 14 bases. CDR3 length: 18 residues. V was clipped by 3 bases and J by 4 bases; unmatched bases: 9. Per germline, CDR1 MRHNA and CDR2 SNTAGT. CDR3 DNA: TGTGCCAGCAGTGAGACCTCGGGACTAGCGGGAGTCCCAGATACGCAGTATTTT. This sequence encodes CASSETSGLAGVPDTQYF.